Listed here are 25 T cell receptor beta chains from one sample, sequenced in a study of blood T cell repertoires in COVID-19. Some clones are missing from TCRdb's copy, which holds only in-frame ones; the method was immunoSEQ multiplex PCR. The sample holds 400,000 to 450,000 clones, 85% to 90% seen once. Sequenced input: peripheral blood. The receptors stem from a man between 18 and 29 years old with COVID-19, enrolled during active disease.

The chain links TRBV6-5 to TRBJ1-4; 10 bases align to TRBD1. Per germline, CDR1 MNHEY and CDR2 SVGAGI. Unmatched junction bases numbered 6, after V lost 7 bases and J lost 7 bases. The CDR3 is made up of 14 amino acids. CDR3 amino acids: CASKDRGNFEKLFF. The CDR3 bases are TGTGCCAGCAAGGACAGGGGGAATTTTGAAAAACTGTTTTTT.

This rearrangement joins TRBV9 to TRBJ2-7; D remains unclear. Trimming cost V 4 bases and J 0 bases, with 11 bases left between them. Germline V gene sequence: CDR1 SGDLS, CDR2 YYNGEE. CDR3 size: 14 residues. The CDR3 spells CASSPDVLSYEQYF. CDR3 bases: TGTGCCAGCAGCCCAGATGTCCTCTCCTACGAGCAGTACTTC. The complete variable domain, with remaining parts taken from reference TRBV9 and TRBJ2-7, reads DSGVTQTPKHLITATGQRVTLRCSPRSGDLSVYWYQQSLDQGLQFLIQYYNGEERAKGNILERFSAQQFPDLHSELNLSSLELGDSALYFCASSPDVLSYEQYFGPGTRLTVT.

The chain links TRBV14 to TRBJ2-1; 12 bases map to TRBD2. The CDR3 spans 16 residues. J lost 3 bases, V lost 5 bases, and 5 bases had no gene match. The germline V gene has CDR1 SGHDN and CDR2 FVKESK. As DNA, the CDR3 is TGTGCCAGCAGCTTTCCGACTAGCGGGGGCTACAATGAGCAGTTCTTC. Its protein is CASSFPTSGGYNEQFF.

This sequence joins TRBV24-1 and TRBJ2-2; TRBD2 agrees at 7 bases. The CDR3 covers 17 residues. With 2 bases clipped from V and 6 bases from J, the junction kept 11 bases outside the gene matches. Germline CDR1 and CDR2: KGHDR and SFDVKD. CDR3: CATSDWGFRGDAGELFF. CDR3 bases: TGTGCCACCAGTGATTGGGGCTTTCGGGGGGACGCCGGGGAGCTGTTTTTT.

This clone was seen a few times. This chain uses TRBV21-1 with TRBJ1-1; the DNA was not compared with TRBD1, the D call given in the table. TRBV21-1 is tagged as a pseudogene. The CDR3 consists of 9 residues. The DNA of the CDR3 is TGTGCCGCACACCCTGAAGCTTTCTTT. The encoded protein is CAAHPEAFF.

The chain is built from TRBV15 and TRBJ2-1; 9 bases line up with TRBD1. CDR1 is LNHNV, CDR2 YYDKDF, per germline (reference sequence). V trimming: 5 bases; J trimming: 14 bases; junction bases outside the gene matches: 16. This CDR3 has 15 residues. CDR3 sequence reads: CATSLYASPGQGKFF. The CDR3 nucleotides read TGTGCCACCAGCTTATATGCCTCCCCCGGACAGGGGAAGTTCTTC.

V and J are TRBV3-1 (or the pseudogene TRBV3-2) and TRBJ1-3; a weak D match, TRBD1 (6 bases). Germline V lookup: CDR1 LGHDT, CDR2 YNNKEL (reference sequence). V was clipped by 3 bases and J by 2 bases, with 11 bases between them. This CDR3 is built from 15 residues. CDR3 bases: TGTGCCAGCAGCCAGCGGGGGGCCGCTGGAAACACCATATATTTT. As protein: CASSQRGAAGNTIYF.

For the CDR3, the DNA is TGTGCCAGTAGTACCAGGGAGGGAGGGCCCCAGGAGCAGTTCTTC. This gives the protein CASSTREGGPQEQFF. The chain uses TRBV19 and TRBJ2-1; the match to TRBD2 covers 7 bases. Trimming took 4 bases from V and 10 from J; bases not matched to a gene: 13. This CDR3 region has 15 residues. The germline V gene has CDR1 LNHDA and CDR2 SQIVND (reference sequence).

This rearrangement joins TRBV24-1 to TRBJ2-1; 10 bases are a match to TRBD2. The V gene's germline CDR1 is KGHDR and CDR2 SFDVKD. CDR3 length equals 16 residues. V trimming: 7 bases; J trimming: 6 bases; junction bases outside the gene matches: 11. CDR3 nucleotide sequence: TGTGCCACCAGCCGACCCTCCCGGACTAGCGGCAATGAGCAGTTCTTC. Its translation: CATSRPSRTSGNEQFF.

The V and J genes are TRBV11-2 and TRBJ1-6, with 8 bases that match TRBD1. The CDR3 totals 16 residues. V was clipped by 1 base and J by 12 bases; unmatched bases: 11. Germline V gives CDR1 SGHAT, CDR2 FQNNGV. The CDR3 reads CASSLADRGLSEPLHF. CDR3 DNA: TGTGCCAGCAGCTTAGCTGACAGGGGTCTGAGCGAACCCCTCCACTTT.

This chain uses TRBV12-3 or TRBV12-4 with TRBJ2-1; a possible D gene is TRBD1 (5 bases). The CDR3 covers 13 residues. Deletions cut 6 bases from V and 6 bases from J, with 12 bases between. The CDR3 DNA reads TGTGCCAGCAGCCCGAGACAGACCAATGAGCAGTTCTTC. This sequence encodes CASSPRQTNEQFF.

This chain uses TRBV30 with TRBJ1-2; D remains ambiguous. The V end lost 1 base, the J end lost 7 bases, and 10 bases lay between the germline ends. This CDR3 region has 12 residues. The germline V gene has CDR1 GTSNPN and CDR2 SVGIG (reference sequence). The CDR3, as DNA: TGTGCCTGGAGTGACTCCGCTGGTGGCTACACCTTC. This sequence encodes CAWSDSAGGYTF.

The chain has TRBV6-5 and TRBJ2-2; 8 bases agree with TRBD1. J gave up 5 bases and V 2 bases, and 4 bases lay outside the gene matches. Germline V lookup: CDR1 MNHEY, CDR2 SVGAGI. The CDR3 is 15 residues long. CDR3 nucleotides: TGTGCCAGCAGTTACGACAGGGGAGGAACCGGGGAGCTGTTTTTT. Translation: CASSYDRGGTGELFF.

CDR3 nucleotides: TGTGCCAGCAGAAAACAGGGAACTGAGCAGTTCTTC. It translates to CASRKQGTEQFF. The V call is TRBV7-2, the J call TRBJ2-1, with D perhaps TRBD1 (6 bases). V was cut by 6 bases and J by 9 bases, with 12 bases left in between. CDR1 and CDR2 (germline): SGHTA, FQGNSA. The CDR3 has 12 residues.

J is TRBJ1-2 and V is TRBV20-1, with D possibly being TRBD1 (5 bases). This CDR3 region has 11 residues. CDR1 and CDR2 (germline): DFQATT, SNEGSKA (reference sequence). With 6 bases removed from V and 8 bases from J, the gap between germline ends came to 13 bases. The CDR3 DNA is TGCAGTGCGAGCAGGGTCTCCGGCTACACCTTC. This encodes CSASRVSGYTF.

This clone turned up a few times. The chain combines TRBV5-4 with TRBJ2-3; 7 bases match TRBD1. Germline CDR1 is SGHNT and CDR2 is YYREEE (reference sequence). V was clipped by 3 bases and J by 0 bases; unmatched bases: 4. This CDR3 has 15 amino acids. The CDR3 reads CASSYTTGSTDTQYF. DNA of the CDR3: TGTGCCAGCAGCTACACGACAGGGAGCACAGATACGCAGTATTTT. Using reference TRBV5-4 and TRBJ2-3 for the parts outside the CDR3, the full variable domain is ETGVTQSPTHLIKTRGQQVTLRCSSQSGHNTVSWYQQALGQGPQFIFQYYREEENGRGNFPPRFSGLQFPNYSSELNVNALELDDSALYLCASSYTTGSTDTQYFGPGTRLTVL.

The chain combines TRBV2 with TRBJ2-2, with D maybe TRBD2 (5 bases). Germline lookup yields CDR1 SNHLY and CDR2 FYNNEI. CDR3 length: 17 amino acids. V gave up 4 bases and J gave up 5 bases, with 20 bases separating them. The CDR3 here is CASSARLGLTGTGELFF. For the CDR3, the DNA is TGTGCCAGCAGTGCAAGACTGGGCCTTACGGGGACCGGGGAGCTGTTTTTT.

This chain connects TRBV19 to TRBJ1-5; the D is unclear. The V end lost 4 bases, the J end lost 0 bases, and 7 bases lay between the germline ends. The length of the CDR3 is 14 residues. Germline CDR1 is LNHDA and CDR2 is SQIVND (reference sequence). DNA for the CDR3: TGTGCCAGTAGTAGGGTAGCTAGCAATCAGCCCCAGCATTTT. Protein sequence: CASSRVASNQPQHF. Combining the CDR3 with reference TRBV19 and TRBJ1-5 gives the whole variable domain DGGITQSPKYLFRKEGQNVTLSCEQNLNHDAMYWYRQDPGQGLRLIYYSQIVNDFQKGDIAEGYSVSREKKESFPLTVTSAQKNPTAFYLCASSRVASNQPQHFGDGTRLSIL.

V gene TRBV5-1 combines with J gene TRBJ2-2; the match to TRBD2 covers 10 bases. The germline gives CDR1 SGHRS, CDR2 YFSETQ. The J segment lost 3 bases and the V segment lost 0 bases, leaving 11 bases of the junction unmatched. CDR3 length: 19 residues. The CDR3 DNA reads as TGCGCCAGCAGCTTGGACCCCCATTCGCTAGCGGGGGACACCGGGGAGCTGTTTTTT. As protein: CASSLDPHSLAGDTGELFF.

The V gene is TRBV2, the J gene TRBJ2-5; TRBD1 aligns across 12 bases. V lost 6 bases, J lost 9 bases, and 17 bases stayed unmatched. The germline V gene encodes CDR1 SNHLY and CDR2 FYNNEI. The CDR3 is 17 residues long. For the CDR3, the DNA is TGTGCCAGCAGGGGGGGACAGGGGGCGGTCCGGAATACGGCCCAGTACTTC. Protein sequence: CASRGGQGAVRNTAQYF.

The chain employs TRBV7-8 and TRBJ2-2; 11 bases line up with TRBD2. Germline CDR1 is SGHVS and CDR2 is FQNEAQ. The length of the CDR3 is 15 residues. V shed 2 bases, J shed 6 bases, and the junction held 2 bases outside the gene matches. In nucleotides, the CDR3 is TGTGCCAGCAGCTTACAACTAGCGGGAGCCGGGGAGCTGTTTTTT. It specifies CASSLQLAGAGELFF. Drawing the rest from reference TRBV7-8 and TRBJ2-2, the complete variable domain is GAGVSQSPRYKVAKRGQDVALRCDPISGHVSLFWYQQALGQGPEFLTYFQNEAQLDKSGLPSDRFFAERPEGSVSTLKIQRTQQEDSAVYLCASSLQLAGAGELFFGEGSRLTVL.

The gene calls are TRBV2 and TRBJ2-2; TRBD2 agrees at 11 bases. CDR1 is SNHLY and CDR2 is FYNNEI in the germline V gene. The V segment lost 4 bases and the J segment 4 bases; nucleotides outside the gene matches: 2. This CDR3 comprises 15 residues. CDR3 nucleotides: TGTGCCAGCAGTGCTAGCGGGGGGAGCACCGGGGAGCTGTTTTTT. Amino acid sequence: CASSASGGSTGELFF.

The CDR3 region is CASSPLEEEDTQYF. The CDR3, as DNA: TGTGCCAGCTCACCCCTCGAGGAGGAAGATACGCAGTATTTT. The chain employs TRBV18 and TRBJ2-3; a possible D gene is TRBD2 (5 bases). The V gene's germline CDR1 is KGHSH and CDR2 LQKENI. This CDR3 has 14 amino acids. V gave up 3 bases and J gave up 5 bases, with 12 bases separating them.

The V call is TRBV5-4, the J call TRBJ1-1; D uncertain. This CDR3 comprises 12 residues. Trimming left V 3 bases short and J 5 bases short, with 8 bases between. The germline gives CDR1 SGHNT, CDR2 YYREEE (reference sequence). The CDR3 loop is CASSSTTTEAFF. The CDR3 region has the DNA TGTGCCAGCAGCTCTACTACGACTGAAGCTTTCTTT.

The rearrangement joins TRBV4-2 to TRBJ2-3, with 10 bases identical to TRBD2. Germline loops: CDR1 LGHNA, CDR2 YNFKEQ. Trimming removed 0 bases from V and 2 bases from J; junction bases left unmatched: 8. The CDR3 covers 18 residues. The chain's CDR3 is CASSQDIVTSGITDTQYF. CDR3 sequence (DNA): TGTGCCAGCAGCCAAGATATAGTAACTAGCGGGATCACAGATACGCAGTATTTT.